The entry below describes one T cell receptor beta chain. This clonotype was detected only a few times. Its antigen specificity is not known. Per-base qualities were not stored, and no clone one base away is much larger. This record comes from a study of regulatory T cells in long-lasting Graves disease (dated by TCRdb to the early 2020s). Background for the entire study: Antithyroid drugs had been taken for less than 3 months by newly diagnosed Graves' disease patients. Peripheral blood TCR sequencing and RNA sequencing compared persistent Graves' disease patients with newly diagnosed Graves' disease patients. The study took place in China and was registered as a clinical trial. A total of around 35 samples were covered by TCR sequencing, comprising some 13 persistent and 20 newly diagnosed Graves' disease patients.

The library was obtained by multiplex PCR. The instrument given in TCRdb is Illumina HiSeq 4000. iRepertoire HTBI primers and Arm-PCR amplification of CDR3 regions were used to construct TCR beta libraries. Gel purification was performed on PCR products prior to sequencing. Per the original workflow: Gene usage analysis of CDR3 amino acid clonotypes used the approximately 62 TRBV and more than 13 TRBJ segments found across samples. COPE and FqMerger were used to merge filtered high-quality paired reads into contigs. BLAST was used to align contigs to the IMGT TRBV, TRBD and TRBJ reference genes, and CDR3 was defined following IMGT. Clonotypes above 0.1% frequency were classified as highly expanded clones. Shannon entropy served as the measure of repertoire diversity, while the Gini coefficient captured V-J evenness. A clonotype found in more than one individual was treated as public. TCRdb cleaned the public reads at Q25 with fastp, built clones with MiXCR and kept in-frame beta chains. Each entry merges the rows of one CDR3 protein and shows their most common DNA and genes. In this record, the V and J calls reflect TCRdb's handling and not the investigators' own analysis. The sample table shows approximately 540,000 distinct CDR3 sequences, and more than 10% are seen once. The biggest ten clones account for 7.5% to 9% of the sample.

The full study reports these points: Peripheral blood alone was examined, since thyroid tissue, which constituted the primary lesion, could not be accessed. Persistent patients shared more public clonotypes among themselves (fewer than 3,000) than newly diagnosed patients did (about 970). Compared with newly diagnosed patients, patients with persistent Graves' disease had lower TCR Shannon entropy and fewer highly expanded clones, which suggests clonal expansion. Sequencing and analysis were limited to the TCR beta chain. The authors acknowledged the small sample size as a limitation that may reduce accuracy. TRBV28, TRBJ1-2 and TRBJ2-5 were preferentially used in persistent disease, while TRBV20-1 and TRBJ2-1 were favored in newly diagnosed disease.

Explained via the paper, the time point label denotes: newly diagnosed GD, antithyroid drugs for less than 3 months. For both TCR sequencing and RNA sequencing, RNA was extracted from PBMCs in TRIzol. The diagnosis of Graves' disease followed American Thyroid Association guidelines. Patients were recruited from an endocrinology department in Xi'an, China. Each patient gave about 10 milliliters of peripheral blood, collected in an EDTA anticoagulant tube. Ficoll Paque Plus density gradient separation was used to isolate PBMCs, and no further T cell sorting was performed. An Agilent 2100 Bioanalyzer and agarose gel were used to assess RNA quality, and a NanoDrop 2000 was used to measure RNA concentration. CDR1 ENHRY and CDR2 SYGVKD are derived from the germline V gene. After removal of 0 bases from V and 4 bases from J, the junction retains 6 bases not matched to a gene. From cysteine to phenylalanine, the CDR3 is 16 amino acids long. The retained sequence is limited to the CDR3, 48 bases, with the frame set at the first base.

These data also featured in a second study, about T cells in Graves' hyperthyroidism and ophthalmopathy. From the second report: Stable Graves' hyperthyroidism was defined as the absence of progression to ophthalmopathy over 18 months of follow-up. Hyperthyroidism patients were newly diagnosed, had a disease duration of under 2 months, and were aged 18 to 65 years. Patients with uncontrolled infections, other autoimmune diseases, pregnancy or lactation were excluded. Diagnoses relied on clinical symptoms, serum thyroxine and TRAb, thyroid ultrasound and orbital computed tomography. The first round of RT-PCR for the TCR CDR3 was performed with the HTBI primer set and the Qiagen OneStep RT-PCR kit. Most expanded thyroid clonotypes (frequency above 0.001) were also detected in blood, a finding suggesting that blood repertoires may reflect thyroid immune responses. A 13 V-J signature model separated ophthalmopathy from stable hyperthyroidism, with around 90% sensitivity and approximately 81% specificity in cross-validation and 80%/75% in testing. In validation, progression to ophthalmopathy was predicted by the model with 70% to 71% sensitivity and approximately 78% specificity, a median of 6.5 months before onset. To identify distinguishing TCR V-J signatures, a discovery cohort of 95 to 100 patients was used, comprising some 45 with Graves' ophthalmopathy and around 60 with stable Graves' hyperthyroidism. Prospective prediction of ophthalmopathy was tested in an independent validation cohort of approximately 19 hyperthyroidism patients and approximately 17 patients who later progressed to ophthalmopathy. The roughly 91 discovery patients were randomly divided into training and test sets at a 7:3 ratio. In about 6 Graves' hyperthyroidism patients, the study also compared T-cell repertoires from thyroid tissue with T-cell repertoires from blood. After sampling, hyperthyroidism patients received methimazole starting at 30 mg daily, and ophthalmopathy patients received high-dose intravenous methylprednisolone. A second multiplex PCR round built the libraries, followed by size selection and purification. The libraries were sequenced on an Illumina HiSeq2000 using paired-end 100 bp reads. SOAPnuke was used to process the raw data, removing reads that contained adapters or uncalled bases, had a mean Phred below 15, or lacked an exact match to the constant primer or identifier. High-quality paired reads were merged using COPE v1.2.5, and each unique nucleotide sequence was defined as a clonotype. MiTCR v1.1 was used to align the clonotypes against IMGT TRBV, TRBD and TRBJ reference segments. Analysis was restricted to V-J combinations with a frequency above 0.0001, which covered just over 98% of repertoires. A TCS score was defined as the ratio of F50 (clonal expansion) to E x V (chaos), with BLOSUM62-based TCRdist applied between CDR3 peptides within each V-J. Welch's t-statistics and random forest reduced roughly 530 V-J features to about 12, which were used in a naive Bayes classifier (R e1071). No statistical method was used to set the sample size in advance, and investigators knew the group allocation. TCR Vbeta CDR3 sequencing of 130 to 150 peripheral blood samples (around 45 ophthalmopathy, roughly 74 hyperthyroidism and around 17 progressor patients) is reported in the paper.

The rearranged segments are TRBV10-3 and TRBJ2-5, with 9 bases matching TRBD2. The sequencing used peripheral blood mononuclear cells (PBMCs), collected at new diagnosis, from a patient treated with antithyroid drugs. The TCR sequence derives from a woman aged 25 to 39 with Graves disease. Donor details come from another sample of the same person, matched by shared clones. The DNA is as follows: TGTGCCATCAGTGAGTCGATAGCGGGAGTCCCAGAGACCCAGTACTTC. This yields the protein CAISESIAGVPETQYF.